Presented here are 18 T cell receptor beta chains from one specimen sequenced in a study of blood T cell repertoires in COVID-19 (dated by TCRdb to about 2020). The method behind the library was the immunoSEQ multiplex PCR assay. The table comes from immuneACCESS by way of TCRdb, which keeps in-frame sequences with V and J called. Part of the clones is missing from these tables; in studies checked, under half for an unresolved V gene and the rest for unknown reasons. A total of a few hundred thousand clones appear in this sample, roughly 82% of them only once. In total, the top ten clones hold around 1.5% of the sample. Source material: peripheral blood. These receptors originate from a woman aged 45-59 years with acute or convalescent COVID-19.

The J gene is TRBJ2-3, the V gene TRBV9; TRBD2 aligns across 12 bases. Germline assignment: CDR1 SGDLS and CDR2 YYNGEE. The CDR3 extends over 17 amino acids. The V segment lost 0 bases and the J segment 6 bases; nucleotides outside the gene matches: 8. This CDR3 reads CASSVGTSGKSTDTQYF. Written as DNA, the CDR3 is TGTGCCAGCAGCGTAGGGACTAGCGGGAAATCGACGGATACGCAGTATTTT.

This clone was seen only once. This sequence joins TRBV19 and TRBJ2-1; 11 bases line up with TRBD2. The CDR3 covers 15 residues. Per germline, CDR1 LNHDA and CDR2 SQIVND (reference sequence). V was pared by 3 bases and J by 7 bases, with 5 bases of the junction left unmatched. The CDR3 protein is CASSMFSGRGNEQFF. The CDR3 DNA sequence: TGTGCCAGTAGTATGTTTAGCGGGAGGGGGAATGAGCAGTTCTTC.

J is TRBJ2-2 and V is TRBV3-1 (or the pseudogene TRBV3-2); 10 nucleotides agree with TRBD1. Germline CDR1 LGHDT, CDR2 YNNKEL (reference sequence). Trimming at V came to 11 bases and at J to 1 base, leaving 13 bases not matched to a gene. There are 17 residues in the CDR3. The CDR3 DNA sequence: TGTGCCTCCCGGGACAGGGGCCTTCGTTTGAACACCGGGGAGCTGTTTTTT. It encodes CASRDRGLRLNTGELFF.

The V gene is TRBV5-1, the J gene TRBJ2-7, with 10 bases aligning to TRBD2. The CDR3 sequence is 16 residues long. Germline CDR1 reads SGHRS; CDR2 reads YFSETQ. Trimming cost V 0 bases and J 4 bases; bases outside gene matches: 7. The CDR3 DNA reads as TGCGCCAGCAGCTTGGTGCCTAGCGGGAGTGGTTACGAGCAGTACTTC. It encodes CASSLVPSGSGYEQYF.

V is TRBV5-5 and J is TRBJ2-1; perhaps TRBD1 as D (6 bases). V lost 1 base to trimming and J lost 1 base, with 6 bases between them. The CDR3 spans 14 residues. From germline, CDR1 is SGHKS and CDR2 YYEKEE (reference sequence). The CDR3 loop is CASSLTGSYNEQFF. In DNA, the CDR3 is TGTGCCAGCAGCTTGACAGGGTCCTACAATGAGCAGTTCTTC.

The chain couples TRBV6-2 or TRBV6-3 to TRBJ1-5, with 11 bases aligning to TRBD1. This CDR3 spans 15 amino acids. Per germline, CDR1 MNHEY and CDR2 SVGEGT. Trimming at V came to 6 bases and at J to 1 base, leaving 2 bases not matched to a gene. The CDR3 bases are TGTGCCAGCAGCGGACAGGGGGCCAGCAATCAGCCCCAGCATTTT. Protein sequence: CASSGQGASNQPQHF.

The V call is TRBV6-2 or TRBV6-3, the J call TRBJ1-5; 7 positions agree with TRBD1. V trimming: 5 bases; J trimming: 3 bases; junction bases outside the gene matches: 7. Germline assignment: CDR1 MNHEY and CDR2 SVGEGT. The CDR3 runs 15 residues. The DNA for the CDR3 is TGTGCCAGCAGTACTCCCGGGACAGACAATCAGCCCCAGCATTTT. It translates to CASSTPGTDNQPQHF.

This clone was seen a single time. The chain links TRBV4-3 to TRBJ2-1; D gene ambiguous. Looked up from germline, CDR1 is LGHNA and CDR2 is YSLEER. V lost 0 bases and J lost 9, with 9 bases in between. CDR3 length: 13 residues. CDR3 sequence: CASSQEESGEQFF. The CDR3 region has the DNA TGCGCCAGCAGCCAAGAGGAGAGTGGTGAGCAGTTCTTC.

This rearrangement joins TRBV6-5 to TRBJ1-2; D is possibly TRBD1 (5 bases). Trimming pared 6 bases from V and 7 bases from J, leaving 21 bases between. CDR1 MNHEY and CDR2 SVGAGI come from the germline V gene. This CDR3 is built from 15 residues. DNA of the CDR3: TGTGCCAGCAGGTCGGATGGGGCAGGGAAGCTTGGCTACACCTTC. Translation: CASRSDGAGKLGYTF.

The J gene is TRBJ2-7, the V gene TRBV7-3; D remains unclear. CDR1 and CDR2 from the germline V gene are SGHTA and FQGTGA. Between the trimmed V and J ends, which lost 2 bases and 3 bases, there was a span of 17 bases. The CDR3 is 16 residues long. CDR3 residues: CASSLSPGDQLYEQYF. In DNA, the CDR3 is TGTGCCAGCAGCTTATCACCTGGAGATCAACTCTACGAGCAGTACTTC.

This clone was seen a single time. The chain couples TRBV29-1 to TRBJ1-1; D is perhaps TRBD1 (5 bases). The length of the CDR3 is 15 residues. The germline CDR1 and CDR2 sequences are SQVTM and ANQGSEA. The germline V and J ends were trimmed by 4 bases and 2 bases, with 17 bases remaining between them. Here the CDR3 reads CSVGLSMGTNTEAFF. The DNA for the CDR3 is TGCAGCGTTGGCCTGTCCATGGGGACTAACACTGAAGCTTTCTTT.

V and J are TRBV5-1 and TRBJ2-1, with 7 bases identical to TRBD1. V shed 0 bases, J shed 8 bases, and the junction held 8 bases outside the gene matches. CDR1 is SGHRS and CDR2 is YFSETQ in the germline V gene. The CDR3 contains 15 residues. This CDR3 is CASSLGQTGIDEQFF. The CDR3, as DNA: TGCGCCAGCAGCTTGGGGCAGACAGGGATTGATGAGCAGTTCTTC. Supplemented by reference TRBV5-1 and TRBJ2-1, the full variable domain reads KAGVTQTPRYLIKTRGQQVTLSCSPISGHRSVSWYQQTPGQGLQFLFEYFSETQRNKGNFPGRFSGRQFSNSRSEMNVSTLELGDSALYLCASSLGQTGIDEQFFGPGTRLTVL.

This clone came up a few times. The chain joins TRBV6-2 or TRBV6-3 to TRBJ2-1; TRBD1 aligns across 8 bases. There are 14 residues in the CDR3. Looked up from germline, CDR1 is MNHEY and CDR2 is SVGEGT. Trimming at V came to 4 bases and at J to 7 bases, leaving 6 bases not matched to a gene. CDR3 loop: CASSFRTGRNEQFF. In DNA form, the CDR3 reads TGTGCCAGCAGTTTCCGGACAGGGAGGAATGAGCAGTTCTTC.

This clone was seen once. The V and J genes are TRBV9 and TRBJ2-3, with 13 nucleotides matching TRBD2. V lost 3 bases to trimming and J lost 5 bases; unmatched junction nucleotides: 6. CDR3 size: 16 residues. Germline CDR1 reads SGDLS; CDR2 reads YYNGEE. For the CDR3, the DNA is TGTGCCAGCAGCGGCGGACTAGCGGGAGACGGAGATACGCAGTATTTT. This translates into CASSGGLAGDGDTQYF.

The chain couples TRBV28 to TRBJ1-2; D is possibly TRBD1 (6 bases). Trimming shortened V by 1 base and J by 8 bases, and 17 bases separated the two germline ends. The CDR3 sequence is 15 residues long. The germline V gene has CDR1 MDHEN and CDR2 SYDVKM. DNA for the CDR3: TGTGCCAGCAGTTTATCTAATCGGGGGGCGGTCGGCTACACCTTC. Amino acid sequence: CASSLSNRGAVGYTF.

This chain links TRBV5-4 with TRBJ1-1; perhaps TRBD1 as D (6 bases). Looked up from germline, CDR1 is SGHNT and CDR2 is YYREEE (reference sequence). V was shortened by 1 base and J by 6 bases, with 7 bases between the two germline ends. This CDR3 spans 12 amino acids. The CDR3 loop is CASSLTGPEAFF. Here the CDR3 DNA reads TGTGCCAGCAGCTTGACAGGGCCTGAAGCTTTCTTT.

CDR3 in amino acids: CASSEQGGQAFF. DNA for the CDR3: TGTGCCAGCAGTGAACAGGGGGGCCAAGCTTTCTTT. V gene TRBV6-1 combines with J gene TRBJ1-1, with 7 nucleotides matching TRBD1. Germline lookup yields CDR1 MNHNS and CDR2 SASEGT. The CDR3 contains 12 residues. Losses at the gene ends were 2 bases for V and 9 bases for J; bases not matched to a gene: 3.

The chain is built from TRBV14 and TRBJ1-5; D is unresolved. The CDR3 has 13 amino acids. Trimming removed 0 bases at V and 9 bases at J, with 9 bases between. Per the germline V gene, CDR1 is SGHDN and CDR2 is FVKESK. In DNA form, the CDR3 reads TGTGCCAGCAGCCAAGATCCAGGCGCGCCCCAGCATTTT. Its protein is CASSQDPGAPQHF.